This TCR beta chain was identified in a study of T-cell reconstitution after alpha-beta-depleted transplantation in children. Study findings and constraints: High day-60 TCRbeta diversity in some patients came from surviving recipient T cells and thymic progenitors. Counts and diversity of T cells one year after transplant came mostly from newly produced T cells. At around two months after transplant, the alpha-beta T cells were reportedly derived from several hundred expanded clones that came from non-depleted graft cells.

In its sample, this clonotype was seen a few times. Its antigen is undetermined. The TCRbeta library incorporated unique molecular identifiers. One entry per CDR3 protein, called by TCRdb with MiXCR from the PCR reads. Of about a million distinct CDR3 sequences listed, about 31% are singletons. CDR3 size: 14 residues. The receptor's source is a boy less than two years old who had a stem cell transplant for SCID, so the T cells may come from the graft donor. The sample was PBMCs, mostly from graft donor cells, taken 360 days after TCRalphabeta/CD19-depleted stem cell transplant. The chain couples TRBV21-1 to TRBJ2-7; the D segment call TRBD1 is taken from the table without a DNA check. TRBV21-1 constitutes a pseudogene. The CDR3 loop is CASIVDSPSYEQYF. The DNA for the CDR3 is TGTGCCAGCATAGTGGACAGCCCTTCTTACGAGCAGTACTTC.